This T cell receptor (beta chain) derives from a study of a mutant IDH1 vaccine in newly diagnosed glioma (TCRdb year 2021). With respect to the entire study: In the chemotherapy-containing groups, vaccination started alongside temozolomide cycles, whereas in patients who had radiotherapy alone it started 4-6 weeks after radiotherapy. Of the approximately 33 patients who were treated, around 60% were male and about 40% were female, and the mean age was around 40 years. The week-35 safety follow-up was designated visit V12, and the week-47 end of study was designated visit V13. Longitudinal TCRB deep sequencing was done for some 26 treated patients, wherever samples were available for exploratory analyses. Peripheral blood was drawn at six visits: V03 (baseline), V05, V07, V10, V12 and V13. Before enrollment, most patients had been given radiochemotherapy with temozolomide as standard therapy, while the rest had received either radiotherapy alone or temozolomide alone. On the study overall, not on this receptor specifically: No apparent relationship was observed between pseudoprogression and alterations in the top peripheral T cell clonotypes detected by TCRB sequencing. According to the authors, sample limitations meant that analyses of patient blood samples could not be reproduced. PBMC samples for TCRB deep sequencing were selected based on availability. Immune responses induced by the vaccine were seen in 90% to 95% of patients across multiple MHC alleles.

The library was generated by the immunoSEQ multiplex PCR assay. Rearranged TCR beta chain sequences were amplified with the hsTCRB Kit following the manufacturer's protocol. An Illumina MiSeq was used to sequence the TCRB libraries. As for the original processing: The kit vendor's proprietary platform handled demultiplexing, trimming and gene mapping. Here the immuneACCESS table is served through TCRdb, limited to in-frame sequences with V and J called. Missing clones are a known gap in these copies; in checked studies unresolved V genes cover under half, and the rest lacks a known reason. The V and J calls and the clone size are those of that table, but D and trimming were determined from the DNA. This sample comprises around 84,000 clones, over 75% of them detected only once. Of the sample, 5.2% falls within the top ten clones. V trim: 3 bases; J trim: 7 bases; unmatched bases: 9. Taken from the germline V gene (reference sequence), the CDR1 and CDR2 loops are GTSNPN and SVGIG. The CDR3 starts with the cysteine, ends with the phenylalanine, and has 14 residues. Only the CDR3 DNA stays, 42 bases, in frame from base 1.

In the paper's terms, the time point label means: week 47, end of study. Every vaccine dose consisted of 300 ug of a 20-mer mutant IDH1 peptide in Montanide, administered subcutaneously together with topical imiquimod. Eight vaccinations were administered to patients in weeks 1, 3, 5, 7, 11, 15, 19 and 23, corresponding to visits V03 through V10. The donors had newly diagnosed IDH1-mutant astrocytomas of WHO grade 3 or 4 that showed loss of nuclear ATRX. The samples were drawn from NOA16, a multicentre, single-arm, open-label phase I trial in Germany that tested a mutant IDH1 peptide vaccine in humans for the first time. Genomic DNA for TCRB sequencing was extracted from EDTA blood using the DNeasy Blood and Tissue Kit. A word on this clone: It lacks a known antigen. One base away there is no much larger clone; base qualities are not given.

This sample comprised PBMCs, obtained from a glioma patient whose treatment included an IDH1 peptide vaccine. Recombination joined TRBV30 with TRBJ2-7; 10 bases in the junction line up with TRBD2. The TCR sequence derives from a man aged 40-55 years with glioma. In nucleotide form, the sequence is TGTGCCTGGAGAGCAGGGGGACTAGCGAGAGAGCAGTACTTC. It translates to CAWRAGGLAREQYF.